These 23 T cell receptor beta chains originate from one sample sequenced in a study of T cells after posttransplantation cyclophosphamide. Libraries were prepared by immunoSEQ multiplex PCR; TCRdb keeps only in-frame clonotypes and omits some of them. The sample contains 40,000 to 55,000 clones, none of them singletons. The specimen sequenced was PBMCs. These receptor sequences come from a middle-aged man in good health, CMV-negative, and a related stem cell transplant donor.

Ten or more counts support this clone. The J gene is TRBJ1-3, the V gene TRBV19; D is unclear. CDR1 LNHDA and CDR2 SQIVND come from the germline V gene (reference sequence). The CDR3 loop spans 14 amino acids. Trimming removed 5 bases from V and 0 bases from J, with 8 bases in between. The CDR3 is CASSEDYSGNTIYF. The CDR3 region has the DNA TGTGCCAGTAGTGAGGATTACTCTGGAAACACCATATATTTT.

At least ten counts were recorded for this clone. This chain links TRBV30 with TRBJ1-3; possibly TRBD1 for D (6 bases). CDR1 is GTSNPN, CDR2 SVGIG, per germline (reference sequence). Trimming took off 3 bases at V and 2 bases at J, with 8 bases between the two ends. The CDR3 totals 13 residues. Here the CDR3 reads CAWSSGAGNTIYF. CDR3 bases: TGTGCCTGGAGCTCAGGGGCTGGAAACACCATATATTTT.

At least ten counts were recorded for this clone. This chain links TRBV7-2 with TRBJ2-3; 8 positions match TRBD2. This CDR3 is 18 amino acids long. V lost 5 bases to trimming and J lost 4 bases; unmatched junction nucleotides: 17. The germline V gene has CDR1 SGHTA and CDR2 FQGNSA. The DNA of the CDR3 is TGTGCCAGCAGCCCGGTTGGTTGGACGGAGCGGGGGTCAGATACGCAGTATTTT. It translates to CASSPVGWTERGSDTQYF.

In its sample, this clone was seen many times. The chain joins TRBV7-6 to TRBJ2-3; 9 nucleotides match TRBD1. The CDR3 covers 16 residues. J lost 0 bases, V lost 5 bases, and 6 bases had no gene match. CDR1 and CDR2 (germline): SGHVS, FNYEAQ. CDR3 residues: CASSTQGAMSTDTQYF. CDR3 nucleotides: TGTGCCAGCAGCACACAGGGGGCAATGAGCACAGATACGCAGTATTTT.

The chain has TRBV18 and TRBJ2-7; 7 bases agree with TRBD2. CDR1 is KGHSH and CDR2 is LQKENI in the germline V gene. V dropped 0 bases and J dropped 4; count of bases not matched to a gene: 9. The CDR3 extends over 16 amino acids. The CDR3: CASSPPGPAGTYEQYF. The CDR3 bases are TGTGCCAGCTCACCACCTGGGCCAGCGGGAACTTACGAGCAGTACTTC.

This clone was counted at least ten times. For the CDR3, the DNA is TGTGCCAGCAGCTCCGGGACTCTACTTGCCGGGGAGCTGTTTTTT. This translates into CASSSGTLLAGELFF. V usage is TRBV5-4 and J usage is TRBJ2-2; TRBD2 might be the D (6 bases). Germline V CDR1 and CDR2: SGHNT, YYREEE (reference sequence). This CDR3 comprises 15 residues. Deletions cut 3 bases from V and 6 bases from J, with 15 bases between.

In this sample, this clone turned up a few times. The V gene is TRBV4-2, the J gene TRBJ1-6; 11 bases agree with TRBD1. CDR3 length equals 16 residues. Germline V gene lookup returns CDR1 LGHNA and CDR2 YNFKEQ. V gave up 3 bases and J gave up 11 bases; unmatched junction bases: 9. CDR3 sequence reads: CASSHLPGQGEAPLHF. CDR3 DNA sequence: TGTGCCAGCAGCCATCTACCGGGACAGGGGGAAGCACCCCTCCACTTT.

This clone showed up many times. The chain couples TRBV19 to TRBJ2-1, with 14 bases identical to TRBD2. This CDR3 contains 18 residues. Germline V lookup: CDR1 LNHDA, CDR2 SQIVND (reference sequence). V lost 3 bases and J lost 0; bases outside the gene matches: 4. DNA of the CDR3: TGTGCCAGTAGTATGGGACTAGCGGGAGTGAGCTCCTACAATGAGCAGTTCTTC. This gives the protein CASSMGLAGVSSYNEQFF.

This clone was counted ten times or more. Here the CDR3 reads CAWRGTYEQYF. CDR3 DNA sequence: TGTGCCTGGAGGGGCACTTACGAGCAGTACTTC. V and J are TRBV30 and TRBJ2-7; D unresolved. The CDR3 has 11 amino acids. V gave up 3 bases and J gave up 4 bases, with 7 bases separating them. Per germline, CDR1 GTSNPN and CDR2 SVGIG (reference sequence).

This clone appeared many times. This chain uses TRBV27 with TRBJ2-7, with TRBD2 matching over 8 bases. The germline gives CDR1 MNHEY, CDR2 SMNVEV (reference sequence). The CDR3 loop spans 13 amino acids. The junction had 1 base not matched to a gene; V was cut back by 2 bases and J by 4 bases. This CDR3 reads CASSLAGGYEQYF. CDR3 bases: TGTGCCAGCAGTTTAGCGGGAGGTTACGAGCAGTACTTC.

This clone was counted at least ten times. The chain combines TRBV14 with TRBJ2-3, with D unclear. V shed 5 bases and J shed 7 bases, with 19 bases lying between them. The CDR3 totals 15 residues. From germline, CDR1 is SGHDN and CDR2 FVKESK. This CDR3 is CASSSEILGLYTQYF. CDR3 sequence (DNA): TGTGCCAGCAGCTCAGAGATCCTTGGGCTCTATACGCAGTATTTT.

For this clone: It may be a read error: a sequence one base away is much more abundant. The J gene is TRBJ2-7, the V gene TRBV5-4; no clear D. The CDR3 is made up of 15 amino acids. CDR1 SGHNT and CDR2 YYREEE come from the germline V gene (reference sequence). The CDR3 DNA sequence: TGTGCCGGCAGCTTGGTTCCCGGTAACTCCTACGAGCAGTACTTC. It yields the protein CAGSLVPGNSYEQYF.

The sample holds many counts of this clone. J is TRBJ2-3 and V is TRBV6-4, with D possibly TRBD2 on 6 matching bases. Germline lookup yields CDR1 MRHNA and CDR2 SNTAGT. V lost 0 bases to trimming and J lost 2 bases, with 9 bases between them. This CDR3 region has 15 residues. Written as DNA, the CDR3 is TGTGCCAGCAGTGACTCATGGACTAACACAGATACGCAGTATTTT. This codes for CASSDSWTNTDTQYF.

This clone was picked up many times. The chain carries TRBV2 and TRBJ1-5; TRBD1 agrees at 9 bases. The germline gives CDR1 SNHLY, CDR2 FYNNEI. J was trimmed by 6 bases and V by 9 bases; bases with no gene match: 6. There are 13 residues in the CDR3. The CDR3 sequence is CASGTGKPQPQHF. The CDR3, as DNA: TGTGCCAGTGGGACAGGGAAACCTCAGCCCCAGCATTTT.

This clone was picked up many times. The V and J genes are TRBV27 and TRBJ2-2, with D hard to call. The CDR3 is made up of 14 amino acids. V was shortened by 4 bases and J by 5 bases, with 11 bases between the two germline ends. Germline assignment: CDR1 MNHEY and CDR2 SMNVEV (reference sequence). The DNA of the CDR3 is TGTGCCAGCAGTTGGAAGCGTCTTACCGGGGAGCTGTTTTTT. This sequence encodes CASSWKRLTGELFF.

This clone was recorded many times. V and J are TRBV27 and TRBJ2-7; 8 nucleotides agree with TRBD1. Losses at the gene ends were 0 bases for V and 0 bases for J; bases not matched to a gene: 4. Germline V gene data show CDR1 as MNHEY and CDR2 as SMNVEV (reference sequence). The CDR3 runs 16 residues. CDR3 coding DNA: TGTGCCAGCAGTTTATCGGGACAGGCCACCTCCTACGAGCAGTACTTC. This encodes CASSLSGQATSYEQYF.

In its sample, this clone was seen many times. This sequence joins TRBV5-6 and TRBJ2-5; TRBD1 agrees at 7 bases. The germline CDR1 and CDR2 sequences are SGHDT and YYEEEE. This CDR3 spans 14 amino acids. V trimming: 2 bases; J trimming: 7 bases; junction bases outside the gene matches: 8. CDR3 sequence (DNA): TGTGCCAGCAGCTTTGACAGGGTCCGGGGGACCCAGTACTTC. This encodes CASSFDRVRGTQYF. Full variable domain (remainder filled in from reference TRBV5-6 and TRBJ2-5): DAGVTQSPTHLIKTRGQQVTLRCSPKSGHDTVSWYQQALGQGPQFIFQYYEEEERQRGNFPDRFSGHQFPNYSSELNVNALLLGDSALYLCASSFDRVRGTQYFGPGTRLLVL.

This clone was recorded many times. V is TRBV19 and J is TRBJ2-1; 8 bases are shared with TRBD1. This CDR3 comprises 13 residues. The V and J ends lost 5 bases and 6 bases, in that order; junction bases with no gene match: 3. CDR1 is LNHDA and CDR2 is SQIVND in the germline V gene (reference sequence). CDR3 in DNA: TGTGCCAGTAGTCTTACAGGGGGCAATGAGCAGTTCTTC. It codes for CASSLTGGNEQFF.

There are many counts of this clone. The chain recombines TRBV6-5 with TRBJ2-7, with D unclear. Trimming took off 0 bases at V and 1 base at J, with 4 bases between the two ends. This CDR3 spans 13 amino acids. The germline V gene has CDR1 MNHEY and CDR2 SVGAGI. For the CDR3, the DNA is TGTGCCAGCAGTTACTCGAGTTCCTACGAGCAGTACTTC. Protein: CASSYSSSYEQYF.

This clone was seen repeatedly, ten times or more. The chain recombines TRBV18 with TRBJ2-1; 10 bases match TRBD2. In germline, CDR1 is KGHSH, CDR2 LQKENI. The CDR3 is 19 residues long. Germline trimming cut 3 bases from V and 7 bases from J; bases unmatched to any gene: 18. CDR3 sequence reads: CASSPRTSGPNARLNEQFF. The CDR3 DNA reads TGTGCCAGCTCACCCAGGACTAGCGGCCCCAATGCACGTTTGAATGAGCAGTTCTTC.

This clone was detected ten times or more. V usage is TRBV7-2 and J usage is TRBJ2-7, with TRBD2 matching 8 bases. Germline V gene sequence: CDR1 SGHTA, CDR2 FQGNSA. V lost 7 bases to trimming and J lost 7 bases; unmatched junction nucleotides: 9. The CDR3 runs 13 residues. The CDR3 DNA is TGTGCCAGCACTCTTGGAGCGGGAGTGGAGCAGTACTTC. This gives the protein CASTLGAGVEQYF.

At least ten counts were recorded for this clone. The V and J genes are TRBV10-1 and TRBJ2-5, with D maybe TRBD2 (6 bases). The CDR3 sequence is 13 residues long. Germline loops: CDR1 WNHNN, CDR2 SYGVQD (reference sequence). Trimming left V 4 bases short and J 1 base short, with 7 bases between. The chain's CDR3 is CASSGGGQETQYF. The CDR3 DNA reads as TGCGCCAGCAGTGGGGGAGGCCAAGAGACCCAGTACTTC.

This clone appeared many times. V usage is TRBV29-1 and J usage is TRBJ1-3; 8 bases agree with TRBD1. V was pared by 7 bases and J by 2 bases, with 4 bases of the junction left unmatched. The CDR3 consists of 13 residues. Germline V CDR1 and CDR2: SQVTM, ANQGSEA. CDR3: CSAGQGPGNTIYF. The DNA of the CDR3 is TGCAGCGCCGGACAGGGACCTGGAAACACCATATATTTT. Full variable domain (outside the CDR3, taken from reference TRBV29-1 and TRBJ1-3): SAVISQKPSRDICQRGTSLTIQCQVDSQVTMMFWYRQQPGQSLTLIATANQGSEATYESGFVIDKFPISRPNLTFSTLTVSNMSPEDSSIYLCSAGQGPGNTIYFGEGSWLTVV.